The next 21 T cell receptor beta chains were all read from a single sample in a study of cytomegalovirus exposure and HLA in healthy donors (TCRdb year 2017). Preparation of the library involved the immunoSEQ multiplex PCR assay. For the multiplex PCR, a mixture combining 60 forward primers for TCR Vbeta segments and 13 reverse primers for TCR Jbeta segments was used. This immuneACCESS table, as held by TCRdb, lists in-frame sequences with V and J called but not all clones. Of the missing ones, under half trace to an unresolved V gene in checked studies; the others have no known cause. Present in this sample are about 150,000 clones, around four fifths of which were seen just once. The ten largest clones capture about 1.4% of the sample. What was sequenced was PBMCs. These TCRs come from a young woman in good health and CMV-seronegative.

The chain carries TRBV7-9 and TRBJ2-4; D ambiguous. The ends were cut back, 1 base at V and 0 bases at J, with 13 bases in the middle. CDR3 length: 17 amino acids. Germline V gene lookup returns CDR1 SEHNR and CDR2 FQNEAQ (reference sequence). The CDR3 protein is CASSLGVGDLAKNIQYF. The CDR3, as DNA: TGTGCCAGCAGCTTAGGTGTCGGAGACTTAGCCAAAAACATTCAGTACTTC.

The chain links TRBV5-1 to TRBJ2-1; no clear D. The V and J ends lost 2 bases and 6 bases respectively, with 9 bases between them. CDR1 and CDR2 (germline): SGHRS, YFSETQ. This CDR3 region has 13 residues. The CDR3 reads CASSFGRFNEQFF. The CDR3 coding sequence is TGCGCCAGCAGCTTTGGGCGTTTCAATGAGCAGTTCTTC. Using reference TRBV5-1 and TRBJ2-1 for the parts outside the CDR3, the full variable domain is KAGVTQTPRYLIKTRGQQVTLSCSPISGHRSVSWYQQTPGQGLQFLFEYFSETQRNKGNFPGRFSGRQFSNSRSEMNVSTLELGDSALYLCASSFGRFNEQFFGPGTRLTVL.

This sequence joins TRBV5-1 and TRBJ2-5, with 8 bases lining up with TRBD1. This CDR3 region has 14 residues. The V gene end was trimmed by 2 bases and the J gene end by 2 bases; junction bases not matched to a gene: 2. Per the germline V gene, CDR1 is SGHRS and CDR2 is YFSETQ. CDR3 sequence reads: CASSFGQGQETQYF. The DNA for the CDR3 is TGCGCCAGCAGCTTTGGACAGGGTCAAGAGACCCAGTACTTC.

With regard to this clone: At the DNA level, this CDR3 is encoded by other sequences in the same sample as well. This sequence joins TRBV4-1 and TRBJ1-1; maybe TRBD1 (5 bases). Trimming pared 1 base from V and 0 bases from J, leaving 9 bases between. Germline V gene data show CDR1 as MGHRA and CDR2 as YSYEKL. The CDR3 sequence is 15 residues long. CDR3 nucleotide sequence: TGCGCCAGCAGCCAAGGCCAGGGCTTGAACACTGAAGCTTTCTTT. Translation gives CASSQGQGLNTEAFF.

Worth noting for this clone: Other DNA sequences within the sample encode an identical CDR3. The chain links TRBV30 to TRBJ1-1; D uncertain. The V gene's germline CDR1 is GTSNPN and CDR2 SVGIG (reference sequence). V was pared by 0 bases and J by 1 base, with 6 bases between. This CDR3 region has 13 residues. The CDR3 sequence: CAWSVGGNTEAFF. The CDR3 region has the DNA TGTGCCTGGAGTGTGGGAGGGAACACTGAAGCTTTCTTT.

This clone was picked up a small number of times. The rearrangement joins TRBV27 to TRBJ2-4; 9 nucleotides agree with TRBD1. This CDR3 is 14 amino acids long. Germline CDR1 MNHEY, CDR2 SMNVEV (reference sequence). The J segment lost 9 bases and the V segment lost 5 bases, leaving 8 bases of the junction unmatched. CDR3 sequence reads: CASSPETGGGIQYF. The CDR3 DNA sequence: TGTGCCAGCAGTCCGGAGACAGGGGGAGGCATTCAGTACTTC.

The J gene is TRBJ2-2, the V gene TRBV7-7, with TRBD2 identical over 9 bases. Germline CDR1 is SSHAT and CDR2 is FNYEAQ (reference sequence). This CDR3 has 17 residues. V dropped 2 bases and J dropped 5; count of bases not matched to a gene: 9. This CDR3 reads CASSLLGLAGKTGELFF. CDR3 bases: TGTGCCAGCAGCTTATTGGGTCTAGCGGGGAAGACCGGGGAGCTGTTTTTT.

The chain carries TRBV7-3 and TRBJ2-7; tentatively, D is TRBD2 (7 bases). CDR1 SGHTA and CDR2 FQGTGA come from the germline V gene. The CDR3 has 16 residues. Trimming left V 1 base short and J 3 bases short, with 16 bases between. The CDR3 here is CASSLKGGAQFYEQYF. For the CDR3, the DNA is TGTGCCAGCAGCTTAAAGGGGGGGGCACAGTTCTACGAGCAGTACTTC.

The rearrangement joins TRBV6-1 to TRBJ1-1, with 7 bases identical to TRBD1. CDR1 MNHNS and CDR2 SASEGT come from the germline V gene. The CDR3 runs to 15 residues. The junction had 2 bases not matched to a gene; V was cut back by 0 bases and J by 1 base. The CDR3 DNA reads TGTGCCAGCAGTGAAGCCCCAGGGGGGAACACTGAAGCTTTCTTT. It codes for CASSEAPGGNTEAFF.

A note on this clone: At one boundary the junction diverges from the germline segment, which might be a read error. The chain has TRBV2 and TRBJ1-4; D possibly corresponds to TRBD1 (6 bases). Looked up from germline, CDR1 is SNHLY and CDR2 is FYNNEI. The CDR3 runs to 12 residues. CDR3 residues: CASREGGQRLFF. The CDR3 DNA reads TGTGCCAGCAGGGAAGGGGGGCAGCGGCTGTTTTTT.

This CDR3 is CASSPFTRGPTDTQYF. The CDR3 DNA reads TGTGCCAGCAGCCCATTTACGCGGGGGCCCACAGATACGCAGTATTTT. The J gene is TRBJ2-3, the V gene TRBV5-4; possibly TRBD2 for D (7 bases). CDR1 SGHNT and CDR2 YYREEE come from the germline V gene (reference sequence). The CDR3 is 16 residues long. The V end was cut by 4 bases, the J end by 2 bases, with 17 bases between.

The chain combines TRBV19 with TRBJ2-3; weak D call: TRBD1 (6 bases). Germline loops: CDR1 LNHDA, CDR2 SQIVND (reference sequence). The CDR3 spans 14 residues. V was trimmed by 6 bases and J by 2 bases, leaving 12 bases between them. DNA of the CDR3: TGTGCCAGTAGGGCAGGGGTGAACACAGATACGCAGTATTTT. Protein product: CASRAGVNTDTQYF.

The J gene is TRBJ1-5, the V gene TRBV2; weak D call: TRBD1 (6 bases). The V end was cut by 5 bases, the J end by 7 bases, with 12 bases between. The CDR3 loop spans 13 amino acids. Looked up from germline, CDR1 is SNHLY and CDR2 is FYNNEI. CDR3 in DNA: TGTGCCAGCAGTTCGGAACAGGGACAGCCCCAGCATTTT. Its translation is CASSSEQGQPQHF.

The CDR3 nucleotides are TGTGCCAGCAGTGTACAGTCGAACACTGAAGCTTTCTTT. Residues: CASSVQSNTEAFF. The chain combines TRBV6-1 with TRBJ1-1; D is uncertain. Trimming shortened V by 4 bases and J by 1 base, and 7 bases separated the two germline ends. From germline, CDR1 is MNHNS and CDR2 SASEGT. CDR3 length: 13 residues.

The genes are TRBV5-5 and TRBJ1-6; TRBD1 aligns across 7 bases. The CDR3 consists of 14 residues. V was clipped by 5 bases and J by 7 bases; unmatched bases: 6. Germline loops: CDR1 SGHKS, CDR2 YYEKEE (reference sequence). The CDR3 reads CASSYGTVNSPLHF. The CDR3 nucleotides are TGTGCCAGCAGTTATGGGACAGTAAATTCACCCCTCCACTTT. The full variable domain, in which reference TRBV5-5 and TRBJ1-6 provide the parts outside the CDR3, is DAGVTQSPTHLIKTRGQQVTLRCSPISGHKSVSWYQQVLGQGPQFIFQYYEKEERGRGNFPDRFSARQFPNYSSELNVNALLLGDSALYLCASSYGTVNSPLHFGNGTRLTVT.

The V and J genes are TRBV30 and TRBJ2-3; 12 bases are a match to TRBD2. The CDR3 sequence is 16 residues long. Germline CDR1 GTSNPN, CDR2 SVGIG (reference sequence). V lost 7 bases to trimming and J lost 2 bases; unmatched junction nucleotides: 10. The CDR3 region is CASQRLAGAVTDTQYF. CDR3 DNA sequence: TGTGCCTCCCAGAGACTAGCGGGGGCCGTCACAGATACGCAGTATTTT.

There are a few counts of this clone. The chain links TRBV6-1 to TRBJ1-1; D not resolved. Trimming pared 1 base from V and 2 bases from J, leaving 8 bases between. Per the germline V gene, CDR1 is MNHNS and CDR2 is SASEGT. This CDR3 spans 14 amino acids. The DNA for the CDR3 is TGTGCCAGCAGTGAAGGAGGCCCAAACACTGAAGCTTTCTTT. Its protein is CASSEGGPNTEAFF.

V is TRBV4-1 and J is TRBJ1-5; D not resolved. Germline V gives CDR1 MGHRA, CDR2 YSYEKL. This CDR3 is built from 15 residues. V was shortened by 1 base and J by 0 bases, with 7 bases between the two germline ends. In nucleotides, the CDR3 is TGCGCCAGCAGCCAAGGTTTAGATAGCAATCAGCCCCAGCATTTT. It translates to CASSQGLDSNQPQHF.

CDR3 protein: CASSLSVAVGTNEKLFF. The CDR3 DNA sequence: TGCGCCAGCAGCCTTAGCGTGGCGGTTGGAACTAATGAAAAACTGTTTTTT. The rearrangement uses TRBV5-1 and TRBJ1-4; D is uncertain. CDR3 length: 17 residues. The V and J ends lost 4 bases and 1 base respectively, with 17 bases between them. Per the germline V gene, CDR1 is SGHRS and CDR2 is YFSETQ.

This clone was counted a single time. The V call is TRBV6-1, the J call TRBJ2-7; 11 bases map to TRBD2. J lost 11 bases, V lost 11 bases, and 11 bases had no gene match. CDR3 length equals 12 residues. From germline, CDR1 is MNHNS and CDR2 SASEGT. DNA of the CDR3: TGTGCCTGTGGGACTAGCGGCTTGGAGAAGTACTTC. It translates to CACGTSGLEKYF.

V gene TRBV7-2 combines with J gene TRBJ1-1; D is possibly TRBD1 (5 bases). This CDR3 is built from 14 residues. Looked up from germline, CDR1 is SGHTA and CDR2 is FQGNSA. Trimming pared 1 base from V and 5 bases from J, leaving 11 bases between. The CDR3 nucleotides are TGTGCCAGCAGCTTAGGTGGGGGGGTTACTGAAGCTTTCTTT. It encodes CASSLGGGVTEAFF.